This T cell receptor beta chain is drawn from a study of low-dose radiotherapy and immunotherapy resistance in tumors. CDR1 and CDR2 (germline): DFQATT, SNEGSKA (reference sequence). V was pared by 4 bases and J by 5 bases, with 7 bases of the junction left unmatched. This CDR3 is 15 amino acids long. Covering alpha and beta chains, TRAV- and TRBV-specific primers were used for the first-strand cDNA. The PCR that amplified TCRs ran for about 18 cycles, relying on a constant-region primer and a V-primer adapter. The mRNA that was isolated underwent amplification by in vitro transcription. TCRdb used MiXCR to reprocess the reads, holding one entry per CDR3 protein. Of 14,000 to 15,000 distinct CDR3 sequences in the sample, roughly 50% were seen once.

This TCR derives from a human donor with advanced metastatic prostate, ovarian, gallbladder or colorectal cancer (not recorded which). This table probably holds off-target reads from a library built for another chain. The chain carries TRBV20-1 and TRBJ2-1; 11 bases align to TRBD2. The CDR3 region is CSAIELAGEDNEQFF. The DNA of the CDR3 is TGCAGTGCTATCGAACTAGCGGGAGAGGACAATGAGCAGTTCTTC.